The source of this TCR beta chain is a study of post-analysis software for immune sequencing data. Prepared TCR beta cDNA libraries contained unique molecular identifiers. TCRdb called the PCR reads again in MiXCR, with one record for every CDR3 protein. Among about 430,000 distinct CDR3 sequences listed, 35% to 45% were seen once. The sample comprised blood. The sequence was collected from a girl aged 2 to 10 with multiple sclerosis.

CDR3 sequence: CAISERTSDGYTF. The DNA of the CDR3 is TGTGCCATCAGTGAGAGGACCTCGGATGGCTACACCTTC. The rearrangement uses TRBV10-3 and TRBJ1-2; no reliable D call. Germline-derived CDR1 and CDR2 are ENHRY and SYGVKD. V dropped 2 bases and J dropped 6 bases, with 10 bases sitting between them. The CDR3 loop spans 13 amino acids.